This record looks at one T cell receptor beta chain sequence and its context. V lost 0 bases to trimming and J lost 4 bases, with 18 bases between them. There are 17 residues in the CDR3. CDR1 is MNHEY, CDR2 SMNVEV, per germline (reference sequence). Original analysis: Cell counts per sample came from amplifying reference gene primers. Profiling relied on immunoSEQ multiplex PCR, and the TCRdb table lists in-frame clones only, not all of them. The V and J calls and clone size are taken from that table; D and trimming were inferred from the DNA. The sample has roughly 250,000 clones; approximately 80% are singletons. This record comes from a study of blood T cell repertoires in COVID-19. In the study overall: Some COVID-19 samples were acute and others convalescent; all came from the United States, Italy and Spain. Nucleic acid was either cDNA or gDNA, and it came from T cells, B-cell-depleted T cells, or PBMCs.

Sample: peripheral blood. This chain joins TRBV27 and TRBJ1-2; tentatively, D is TRBD1 (5 bases). This TCR derives from a human donor in a cohort sampled during active COVID-19. The CDR3, as DNA: TGTGCCAGCAGTTTATCGATAGGGCAGGGTATTATCTATGGCTACACCTTC. It yields the protein CASSLSIGQGIIYGYTF.